Below, 26 T cell receptor beta chains from the same sample are listed, as sequenced in a study of patients and donors after allogeneic stem cell transplantation. TCRdb re-called the RT-PCR reads with MiXCR, one entry per CDR3 protein. The top ten clones hold 2.6% of a sample with tens of thousands of distinct CDR3 sequences, 4.5% to 5% of them seen once. Sequenced input: blood, either unsorted or a sorted T cell fraction (not recorded which). The source of these receptors is a human donor who was either an allogeneic HSCT recipient or a stem cell or donor lymphocyte infusion donor (not recorded which). It is not recorded whose cells these are; they may come from a transplant donor.

The chain combines TRBV5-4 with TRBJ2-3; 8 bases line up with TRBD2. Germline lookup yields CDR1 SGHNT and CDR2 YYREEE (reference sequence). With V trimmed by 3 bases and J by 1 base, 7 bases remained unmatched. The CDR3 extends over 16 amino acids. CDR3 amino acids: CASSWAGGGRTDTQYF. As DNA, the CDR3 is TGTGCCAGCAGCTGGGCTGGCGGGGGGCGCACAGATACGCAGTATTTT. Full variable domain (remainder filled in from reference TRBV5-4 and TRBJ2-3): ETGVTQSPTHLIKTRGQQVTLRCSSQSGHNTVSWYQQALGQGPQFIFQYYREEENGRGNFPPRFSGLQFPNYSSELNVNALELDDSALYLCASSWAGGGRTDTQYFGPGTRLTVL.

This clonotype was seen at least ten times. This sequence joins TRBV11-2 and TRBJ2-7, with TRBD2 identical over 11 bases. The CDR3 sequence is 14 residues long. Germline values: CDR1 SGHAT, CDR2 FQNNGV. With V trimmed by 4 bases and J by 5 bases, 4 bases remained unmatched. In nucleotides, the CDR3 is TGTGCCAGCAGCTCGACTAGCGGGATCCACGAGCAGTACTTC. Translation gives CASSSTSGIHEQYF.

The sample holds many counts of this clonotype. This chain uses TRBV7-2 with TRBJ2-5; D is undetermined. Germline V gene sequence: CDR1 SGHTA, CDR2 FQGNSA. This CDR3 comprises 13 residues. Trimming took off 5 bases at V and 5 bases at J, with 12 bases between the two ends. The CDR3 DNA reads TGTGCCAGCAGCCCCTGGGCGTACGAGACCCAGTACTTC. Translation gives CASSPWAYETQYF. The full variable domain, with the rest looked up from reference TRBV7-2 and TRBJ2-5, is GAGVSQSPSNKVTEKGKDVELRCDPISGHTALYWYRQSLGQGLEFLIYFQGNSAPDKSGLPSDRFSAERTGGSVSTLTIQRTQQEDSAVYLCASSPWAYETQYFGPGTRLLVL.

This clonotype was seen a few times. The chain uses TRBV5-1 and TRBJ1-2, with 8 bases identical to TRBD1. Per the germline V gene, CDR1 is SGHRS and CDR2 is YFSETQ. The CDR3 totals 15 residues. J lost 4 bases, V lost 6 bases, and 11 bases had no gene match. This CDR3 reads CASTPRTGRSYGYTF. For the CDR3, the DNA is TGCGCCAGCACTCCCAGGACAGGGAGATCCTATGGCTACACCTTC.

This clonotype was recorded at least ten times. The chain combines TRBV28 with TRBJ1-5; the match to TRBD1 covers 9 bases. J lost 4 bases, V lost 3 bases, and 4 bases had no gene match. From germline, CDR1 is MDHEN and CDR2 SYDVKM. The CDR3 extends over 15 amino acids. The CDR3 reads CASSFIDRGNQPQHF. CDR3 coding DNA: TGTGCCAGCAGTTTTATAGACAGGGGGAATCAGCCCCAGCATTTT. Complete variable domain (other parts from reference TRBV28 and TRBJ1-5): DVKVTQSSRYLVKRTGEKVFLECVQDMDHENMFWYRQDPGLGLRLIYFSYDVKMKEKGDIPEGYSVSREKKERFSLILESASTNQTSMYLCASSFIDRGNQPQHFGDGTRLSIL.

This clonotype was seen at least ten times. The chain is built from TRBV28 and TRBJ1-1; TRBD1 is a possible D gene (6 bases). Trimming took 3 bases from V and 11 from J, leaving 16 bases between them. CDR3 size: 13 residues. CDR1 and CDR2 from the germline V gene are MDHEN and SYDVKM. In DNA, the CDR3 is TGTGCCAGCAGTTTCGGTTTAGGGGGGCGCGCTTTCTTT. Its protein is CASSFGLGGRAFF.

This clonotype showed up just a few times. The chain has TRBV7-8 and TRBJ2-3, with 9 bases that match TRBD2. This CDR3 has 16 amino acids. Germline V gene data show CDR1 as SGHVS and CDR2 as FQNEAQ. The V and J ends lost 5 bases and 1 base, in that order; junction bases with no gene match: 7. The CDR3: CASSPWAGGGTDTQYF. CDR3 DNA sequence: TGTGCCAGCAGCCCATGGGCGGGAGGGGGCACAGATACGCAGTATTTT.

This clonotype occurred a few times. The V gene is TRBV28, the J gene TRBJ2-1; D is possibly TRBD1 or TRBD2 (5 bases each). Trimming removed 7 bases from V and 13 bases from J, with 17 bases in between. The CDR3 totals 12 residues. Germline V CDR1 and CDR2: MDHEN, SYDVKM. CDR3 in amino acids: CASMSLRGPQFF. The CDR3 DNA sequence: TGTGCCAGCATGAGTCTCCGGGGACCTCAGTTCTTC.

This clonotype came up a few times. The chain links TRBV7-7 to TRBJ2-7; 12 bases are a match to TRBD2. V trimming: 7 bases; J trimming: 7 bases; junction bases outside the gene matches: 26. Germline V lookup: CDR1 SSHAT, CDR2 FNYEAQ (reference sequence). This CDR3 is built from 20 residues. Here the CDR3 reads CASTTQPRHKTSGSGGEQYF. The CDR3 DNA sequence: TGTGCCAGCACCACCCAGCCGAGACACAAGACTAGCGGGAGTGGGGGGGAGCAGTACTTC.

Ten or more counts support this clonotype. In DNA, the CDR3 is TGTGCCAGCAGTGAACCGGGACAGGGAGCGGGGGGCTACACCTTC. This gives the protein CASSEPGQGAGGYTF. The chain employs TRBV2 and TRBJ1-2, with 9 bases lining up with TRBD1. The CDR3 runs to 15 residues. Germline V lookup: CDR1 SNHLY, CDR2 FYNNEI. Losses at the gene ends were 2 bases for V and 8 bases for J; bases not matched to a gene: 9. Together with reference TRBV2 and TRBJ1-2, the CDR3 gives the full variable domain: EPEVTQTPSHQVTQMGQEVILRCVPISNHLYFYWYRQILGQKVEFLVSFYNNEISEKSEIFDDQFSVERPDGSNFTLKIRSTKLEDSAMYFCASSEPGQGAGGYTFGSGTRLTVV.

This clonotype has a count of ten or more. This rearrangement joins TRBV5-1 to TRBJ2-5; D is possibly TRBD1 or TRBD2 (5 bases each). Trimming pared 5 bases from V and 0 bases from J, leaving 17 bases between. CDR3 length: 16 residues. Per the germline V gene, CDR1 is SGHRS and CDR2 is YFSETQ. CDR3 loop: CASRDLRGLDQETQYF. The CDR3 DNA follows: TGCGCCAGCAGGGATCTGAGGGGATTGGACCAAGAGACCCAGTACTTC.

This clonotype came up many times. This sequence joins TRBV2 and TRBJ2-3; a possible D gene is TRBD1 (6 bases). The length of the CDR3 is 14 residues. Germline V gene sequence: CDR1 SNHLY, CDR2 FYNNEI. The germline V and J ends were trimmed by 1 base and 2 bases, with 7 bases remaining between them. This CDR3 reads CASSEGTDTDTQYF. CDR3 nucleotide sequence: TGTGCCAGCAGTGAAGGGACAGACACAGATACGCAGTATTTT.

The sample holds many counts of this clonotype. The chain couples TRBV20-1 to TRBJ2-3; D remains unclear. V was shortened by 8 bases and J by 6 bases, with 12 bases between the two germline ends. Germline V lookup: CDR1 DFQATT, CDR2 SNEGSKA (reference sequence). CDR3 size: 11 residues. The CDR3 here is CSFGNRDTQYF. CDR3 sequence (DNA): TGCAGTTTCGGAAACCGGGATACGCAGTATTTT.

The chain employs TRBV12-3 or TRBV12-4 and TRBJ1-1, with a tentative D call TRBD1 (5 bases). The CDR3 runs to 13 residues. Trimming removed 4 bases from V and 3 bases from J, with 9 bases in between. CDR3 DNA: TGTGCCAGCAGTTGGGGGGGGGACACTGAAGCTTTCTTT. Amino acids: CASSWGGDTEAFF.

This chain uses TRBV7-6 with TRBJ2-3; no definite D call. V was pared by 0 bases and J by 4 bases, with 8 bases between. CDR3 size: 14 residues. Germline CDR1 is SGHVS and CDR2 is FNYEAQ. The CDR3 bases are TGTGCCAGCAGCTTAGCTGAAGGCCCAGATACGCAGTATTTT. It codes for CASSLAEGPDTQYF.

This clonotype was counted many times. The CDR3 loop is CASSEALSGELFF. DNA of the CDR3: TGTGCCAGCAGTGAAGCGCTCTCCGGGGAGCTGTTTTTT. The rearrangement joins TRBV2 to TRBJ2-2; D gene unclear. V lost 0 bases to trimming and J lost 6 bases, with 5 bases between them. The CDR3 extends over 13 amino acids. CDR1 is SNHLY, CDR2 FYNNEI, per germline.

The chain joins TRBV7-3 to TRBJ2-1; no clear D gene. Germline V gene sequence: CDR1 SGHTA, CDR2 FQGTGA. Trimming stripped 3 bases from V and 3 bases from J, with 12 bases between. The CDR3 covers 15 residues. The CDR3 DNA reads TGTGCCAGCAGCTTGGACCACCAGGTCTACAATGAGCAGTTCTTC. Its protein product is CASSLDHQVYNEQFF.

This clonotype was counted at least ten times. The chain links TRBV5-1 to TRBJ2-4; 11 bases are a match to TRBD2. The CDR3 has 14 residues. The germline V gene encodes CDR1 SGHRS and CDR2 YFSETQ. V trimming: 2 bases; J trimming: 8 bases; junction bases outside the gene matches: 3. CDR3 region: CASSFSGGADIQYF. For the CDR3, the DNA is TGCGCCAGCAGCTTTAGCGGGGGGGCCGACATTCAGTACTTC. Full variable domain (outside the CDR3, taken from reference TRBV5-1 and TRBJ2-4): KAGVTQTPRYLIKTRGQQVTLSCSPISGHRSVSWYQQTPGQGLQFLFEYFSETQRNKGNFPGRFSGRQFSNSRSEMNVSTLELGDSALYLCASSFSGGADIQYFGAGTRLSVL.

This clonotype has a count of ten or more. The CDR3 bases are TGTGCCACCAGCAGAGCGGGTACTGGGGCCAACGTCCTGACTTTC. Residues: CATSRAGTGANVLTF. The chain uses TRBV15 and TRBJ2-6, with D uncertain. Trimming took off 1 base at V and 2 bases at J, with 6 bases between the two ends. The V gene's germline CDR1 is LNHNV and CDR2 YYDKDF (reference sequence). The CDR3 totals 15 residues.

The rearrangement links TRBV6-1 to TRBJ1-6; unclear D gene. Per the germline V gene, CDR1 is MNHNS and CDR2 is SASEGT. This CDR3 comprises 15 residues. V lost 7 bases and J lost 1, with 11 bases in between. DNA for the CDR3: TGTGCCAGCACCCAGCATGGATCCTATAATTCACCCCTCCACTTT. Translating it yields CASTQHGSYNSPLHF.

This clonotype was seen at least ten times. This chain joins TRBV28 and TRBJ1-5; D call uncertain. Deletions cut 6 bases from V and 0 bases from J, with 15 bases between. Germline assignment: CDR1 MDHEN and CDR2 SYDVKM. The CDR3 extends over 16 amino acids. CDR3 DNA: TGTGCCAGCAGAGGACTTGGACGGATTAGCAATCAGCCCCAGCATTTT. Residues: CASRGLGRISNQPQHF.

This clonotype was counted at least ten times. The chain is built from TRBV6-5 and TRBJ2-1; 8 bases match TRBD2. After removal of 4 bases from V and 0 bases from J, the junction contained 5 bases not matched to a gene. Per germline, CDR1 MNHEY and CDR2 SVGAGI. The CDR3 is 16 amino acids. The CDR3 sequence: CASSLREGRSYNEQFF. DNA for the CDR3: TGTGCCAGCAGTTTACGGGAGGGTCGCTCCTACAATGAGCAGTTCTTC.

This clonotype occurred a few times. The V call is TRBV6-5, the J call TRBJ2-5; D is unclear. Germline CDR1 MNHEY, CDR2 SVGAGI. CDR3 size: 13 residues. Trimming pared 4 bases from V and 1 base from J, leaving 7 bases between. The CDR3 is CASSSMVQETQYF. DNA for the CDR3: TGTGCCAGCAGTTCTATGGTCCAAGAGACCCAGTACTTC.

There are many counts of this clonotype. This chain uses TRBV5-4 with TRBJ2-7, with no clear D. The V gene's germline CDR1 is SGHNT and CDR2 YYREEE (reference sequence). V lost 2 bases, J lost 6 bases, and 6 bases lay in between. This CDR3 is 11 amino acids long. The DNA of the CDR3 is TGTGCCAGCAGCTTCTATAGCGAGCAGTACTTC. Encoded protein: CASSFYSEQYF. The full variable domain, with the rest looked up from reference TRBV5-4 and TRBJ2-7, is ETGVTQSPTHLIKTRGQQVTLRCSSQSGHNTVSWYQQALGQGPQFIFQYYREEENGRGNFPPRFSGLQFPNYSSELNVNALELDDSALYLCASSFYSEQYFGPGTRLTVT.

This clonotype was detected many times. This sequence joins TRBV3-1 and TRBJ2-2, with D possibly matching TRBD2 (6 bases). Germline values: CDR1 LGHDT, CDR2 YNNKEL (reference sequence). Trimming cost V 1 base and J 6 bases, with 18 bases left between them. The CDR3 has 17 residues. In nucleotides, the CDR3 is TGTGCCAGCAGCCAAGCCGGGGCGCGGGAAGACCCCGGGGAGCTGTTTTTT. Translating it yields CASSQAGAREDPGELFF.

In regard to this clonotype: This may be a read error, as it is one base from a much larger clone. This sequence joins TRBV6-2 or TRBV6-3 and TRBJ2-3; unclear D gene. CDR1 MNHEY and CDR2 SVGEGT come from the germline V gene. CDR3 length: 12 amino acids. CDR3 sequence reads: CASIYPRGTQYF. Written as DNA, the CDR3 is TGTGCCAGCATTTACCCCCGCGGTACGCAGTATTTT.